Described below is a single T cell receptor (beta chain) sequence and its context. V was pared by 5 bases and J by 2 bases, with 7 bases between. CDR1 SEHNR and CDR2 FQNEAQ come from the germline V gene (reference sequence). The CDR3 contains 14 residues. These data are taken from a study of blood T cell repertoires in COVID-19. As originally analysed: Nucleated cell counts were estimated from reference gene primer amplification. TCRdb's table, derived via immunoSEQ multiplex PCR, lists solely in-frame clones and lacks some. V and J calls and clone size are given by that table; D and trimming were obtained from the DNA. The data contain about 210,000 clones, about 91% of them singletons.

The TCR comes from a man aged 25-40 years with acute or convalescent COVID-19. The sample was peripheral blood. The gene calls are TRBV7-9 and TRBJ1-6; D gene uncertain. The CDR3 DNA reads TGTGCCAGCAGCCCCCCGGCCTATAATTCACCCCTCCACTTT. It encodes CASSPPAYNSPLHF.